One and the same sample provided the 20 T cell receptor delta chains below, sequenced in a study of Vδ1+ human thymocytes. Sequences come from RNA converted to cDNA by reverse transcription. Multiplex PCR used pooled V-gene forward primers and a constant-region reverse primer to amplify CDR3s. TCRdb re-called the multiplex PCR reads with CATT. The table has under 25,000 delta-chain clones, approximately 30% seen once. Points from the study as a whole: Thymic TRG and TRD repertoires appeared highly polyclonal.

These receptors' targets are unknown. Sample: Vdelta1+ gamma-delta thymocytes from the thymus. The subset: FACS-sorted CD3+ TCRalphabeta- TCRVdelta1+ TCRVdelta2- thymocytes. These receptors were taken from a boy under two years old who had congenital heart surgery.

This clone has a handful of counts. Additional DNA sequences in this sample encode the identical CDR3. The chain joins TRDV1 to TRDJ1; 8 bases are shared with TRDD3. Germline-derived CDR1 and CDR2 are TSWWSYY and QGS. CDR3 size: 16 residues. J lost 2 bases, V lost 0 bases, and 5 bases had no gene match. The CDR3 nucleotides are TGTGCTCTTGGGGAACTGGGATACGAGGGAACCGATAAACTCATCTTT. Amino acids: CALGELGYEGTDKLIF.

The sample holds a few counts of this clone. The chain joins TRDV1 to TRDJ1, with D perhaps TRDD3 (6 bases). Germline V gene data show CDR1 as TSWWSYY and CDR2 as QGS. V lost 3 bases, J lost 7 bases, and 30 bases lay in between. The CDR3 covers 19 residues. CDR3 loop: CALGDPLPRTGTRGSKLIF. In DNA, the CDR3 is TGTGCTCTTGGGGACCCCCTCCCCCGAACGGGGACACGGGGATCTAAACTCATCTTT.

The table lists this clone with a few counts. This chain links TRDV1 with TRDJ1; the D gene is possibly TRDD3 (5 bases). From germline, CDR1 is TSWWSYY and CDR2 QGS. The CDR3 covers 17 residues. V lost 0 bases, J lost 6 bases, and 20 bases lay in between. CDR3 DNA: TGTGCTCTTGGGGAACTAGGGGGTATTCACCGATGGTATAAACTCATCTTT. It translates to CALGELGGIHRWYKLIF.

The rearrangement joins TRDV1 to TRDJ1, with 12 bases identical to TRDD3. The CDR3 has 19 amino acids. The V gene end was trimmed by 0 bases and the J gene end by 7 bases; junction bases not matched to a gene: 15. In germline, CDR1 is TSWWSYY, CDR2 QGS. CDR3 nucleotide sequence: TGTGCTCTTGGGGAACTTAGTGGGGAGTACTGGGGGATACTCAGTAAACTCATCTTT. As protein: CALGELSGEYWGILSKLIF.

This clone was seen a handful of times. The chain couples TRDV1 to TRDJ1; 11 bases map to TRDD3. The CDR3 covers 16 residues. V shed 4 bases, J shed 0 bases, and the junction held 4 bases outside the gene matches. From germline, CDR1 is TSWWSYY and CDR2 QGS. The CDR3 spells CALGAGGYLHTDKLIF. CDR3 in DNA: TGTGCTCTTGGGGCTGGGGGATACCTTCACACCGATAAACTCATCTTT.

Notes on this clone: Other DNA sequences in the sample encode the same CDR3. V and J are TRDV1 and TRDJ1, with D possibly being TRDD3 (6 bases). The CDR3 spans 17 residues. V dropped 0 bases and J dropped 1 base, with 15 bases sitting between them. Per the germline V gene, CDR1 is TSWWSYY and CDR2 is QGS. The CDR3 coding sequence is TGTGCTCTTGGGGAACTTTTAGGTGGATACTGCACCGATAAACTCATCTTT. Translated, it gives CALGELLGGYCTDKLIF.

This clone came up a few times. The chain uses TRDV1 and TRDJ1; 12 nucleotides agree with TRDD3. Trimming took 1 base from V and 1 from J; bases not matched to a gene: 16. CDR1 and CDR2 from the germline V gene are TSWWSYY and QGS. The CDR3 contains 21 residues. CDR3 sequence (DNA): TGTGCTCTTGGGGAACCTCACACCTTCCGACTGGGGGATACCCTCACCGATAAACTCATCTTT. Amino acids: CALGEPHTFRLGDTLTDKLIF.

About this clone: An end of the junction differs from the germline gene, which may be a read error. This sample includes further DNA sequences coding for the same CDR3. The rearrangement uses TRDV1 and TRDJ1; D unresolved. Germline CDR1 is TSWWSYY and CDR2 is QGS. This CDR3 is 11 amino acids long. The CDR3 DNA sequence: TGTGCTCTTTTACACACCGATAAACTCATCTTC. Its protein is CALLHTDKLIF.

This clone showed up just a few times. The gene calls are TRDV1 and TRDJ1; 7 nucleotides match TRDD3. The CDR3 length is 18 residues. In germline, CDR1 is TSWWSYY, CDR2 QGS. After removal of 5 bases from V and 0 bases from J, the junction contained 15 bases not matched to a gene. The CDR3 region has the DNA TGTGCTCTTGGGCCCAAATTGGTACTGGGGATTTACACCGATAAACTCATCTTT. Translating it yields CALGPKLVLGIYTDKLIF.

This clone has only a few counts. The germline gene is not matched at one end of the junction; a read error may be the cause. The V and J genes are TRDV1 and TRDJ1; D assignment may be TRDD2 or TRDD3 (5 bases each). Germline CDR1 TSWWSYY, CDR2 QGS. CDR3 size: 22 residues. Written as DNA, the CDR3 is TGTGCTCTTGGGGAACAGGGCCCCCCTCCCTACGCCATGAGGGATTACACCGATGAACTCATCTTT. Residues: CALGEQGPPPYAMRDYTDELIF.

This clone was counted a few times. J is TRDJ1 and V is TRDV1; D perhaps matches TRDD2 (5 bases). Trimming took 3 bases from V and 7 from J, leaving 18 bases between them. Germline V CDR1 and CDR2: TSWWSYY, QGS. The CDR3 contains 15 residues. This CDR3 is CALGDLRAYEVKLIF. The CDR3 nucleotides read TGTGCTCTTGGGGACCTTCGGGCCTATGAAGTTAAACTCATCTTT.

In this sample, this clone turned up a few times. A much bigger clone sits one base away, suggesting this may be a read error. The sample carries other DNA sequences with the same CDR3. V is TRDV1 and J is TRDJ1, with a possible D match to TRDD2 (5 bases). CDR3 size: 18 residues. Germline CDR1 and CDR2: TSWWSYY and QGS. The CDR3 loop reads CALGEVHRPSEYTDKLIF. CDR3 bases: TGTGCTCTTGGGGAAGTCCACCGGCCTTCTGAGTACACCGACAAACTCATCTTT.

This clone turned up a few times. The chain employs TRDV1 and TRDJ1; the D is unclear. The CDR3 runs 21 residues. Trimming shortened V by 0 bases and J by 4 bases, and 30 bases separated the two germline ends. Germline assignment: CDR1 TSWWSYY and CDR2 QGS. CDR3 nucleotide sequence: TGTGCTCTTGGGGAACTAGGGACCCCGCCCCCCATAATGTGCGGGAGCGATAAACTCATCTTT. This sequence encodes CALGELGTPPPIMCGSDKLIF.

The chain links TRDV1 to TRDJ1, with 10 positions matching TRDD3. The CDR3 contains 18 residues. J lost 3 bases, V lost 1 base, and 11 bases had no gene match. Per germline, CDR1 TSWWSYY and CDR2 QGS. The CDR3 is CALGERGGGYRAPDKLIF. For the CDR3, the DNA is TGTGCTCTTGGGGAACGGGGTGGGGGATACCGTGCTCCCGATAAACTCATCTTT.

This clone occurred a few times. The rearrangement uses TRDV1 and TRDJ1; TRDD3 matches 9 bases. The germline V gene has CDR1 TSWWSYY and CDR2 QGS. The CDR3 is 20 residues long. Trimming at V came to 2 bases and at J to 1 base, leaving 17 bases not matched to a gene. DNA for the CDR3: TGTGCTCTTGGGGAATTCTTTGTTCCCCTGGGGGATTGGCGCACCGATAAACTCATCTTT. Protein: CALGEFFVPLGDWRTDKLIF.

This clone appeared once. A much larger clone lies a single base off, so this may be a read error. The chain joins TRDV1 to TRDJ1; 11 nucleotides match TRDD3. The germline gives CDR1 TSWWSYY, CDR2 QGS. After removal of 6 bases from V and 4 bases from J, the junction contained 31 bases not matched to a gene. This CDR3 comprises 23 residues. The CDR3 DNA reads TGTGCTCTTGGATCGGAGTACATCCTTCCTCCGGTGTTGGGGGATACGGGGGGCGATAAACTCATCTTT. Its protein product is CALGSEYILPPVLGDTGGDKLIF.

With respect to this clone: Being one base from a much bigger clone, this may be a read error. This CDR3 is also generated by other DNA sequences in the sample. This chain uses TRDV1 with TRDJ1; TRDD2 is a possible D gene (6 bases). The CDR3 is 15 amino acids. The V gene's germline CDR1 is TSWWSYY and CDR2 QGS. V was clipped by 8 bases and J by 6 bases, with 22 bases between them. This chain's CDR3 is CALCWLPAEPHKLIF. Written as DNA, the CDR3 is TGTGCTCTTTGCTGGCTTCCTGCAGAACCGCATAAACTCATCTTT.

This clone has a handful of counts. The chain combines TRDV1 with TRDJ1; TRDD3 matches at 10 bases. The V and J ends lost 4 bases and 1 base, in that order; junction bases with no gene match: 15. The CDR3 is 19 amino acids. Germline V gene sequence: CDR1 TSWWSYY, CDR2 QGS. CDR3 residues: CALGVPLPRTGGCTDKLIF. CDR3 nucleotide sequence: TGTGCTCTTGGGGTTCCACTTCCTCGTACTGGGGGATGCACCGATAAACTCATCTTT.

This clone appeared a few times. V is TRDV1 and J is TRDJ1, with D possibly matching TRDD3 (5 bases). Germline assignment: CDR1 TSWWSYY and CDR2 QGS. V gave up 4 bases and J gave up 0 bases, with 21 bases separating them. The CDR3 has 18 residues. The CDR3 DNA follows: TGTGCTCTTGGGGGTCAAATCGTACTGGATAGGTACACCGATAAACTCATCTTT. It translates to CALGGQIVLDRYTDKLIF.

By proportion, this clone is medium-sized. V usage is TRDV1 and J usage is TRDJ1; D might be TRDD2 (5 bases). Per germline, CDR1 TSWWSYY and CDR2 QGS. V lost 5 bases, J lost 0 bases, and 13 bases lay in between. This CDR3 has 15 residues. The CDR3 sequence is CALGPSLGHTDKLIF. The CDR3 DNA follows: TGTGCTCTTGGGCCTTCATTGGGACACACCGATAAACTCATCTTT.